What follows is one T cell receptor (beta chain) and its context. Antigen specificity is unknown. CDR3 size: 14 residues. In germline, CDR1 is GTSNPN, CDR2 SVGIG (reference sequence). The V and J ends lost 0 bases and 3 bases respectively, with 9 bases between them. TCRdb's copy holds only in-frame clones and misses some; the assay was immunoSEQ multiplex PCR. The sample carries more than 85,000 clones, 88% recorded once. These data come from a study of T cell responses to AZD1222 COVID-19 vaccine. General study results and limits: Along spike, vaccine-associated CD4 TCRs were found throughout, with dominance at 160-218 and 743-854. In the spike-specific TCR repertoire, nearly half reportedly target unmutated variant regions.

The material sequenced was peripheral blood, taken on day 0 of MenACWY control vaccination. The origin of this receptor is an adult in good health. The genes are TRBV30 and TRBJ1-5; D unclear. The CDR3 DNA reads as TGTGCCTGGAGTGTATGGCCGACCAATCAGCCCCAGCATTTT. It is translated as CAWSVWPTNQPQHF.